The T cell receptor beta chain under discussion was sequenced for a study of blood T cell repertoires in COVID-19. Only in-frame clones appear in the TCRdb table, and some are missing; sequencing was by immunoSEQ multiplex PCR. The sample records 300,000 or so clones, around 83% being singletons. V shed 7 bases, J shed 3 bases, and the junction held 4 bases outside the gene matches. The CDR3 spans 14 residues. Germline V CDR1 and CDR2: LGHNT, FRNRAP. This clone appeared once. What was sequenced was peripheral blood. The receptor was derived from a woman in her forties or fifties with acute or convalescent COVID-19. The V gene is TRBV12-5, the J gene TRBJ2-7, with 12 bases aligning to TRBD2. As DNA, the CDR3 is TGTGCTAGTGTCCCGACTAGCGGGAGCTACGAGCAGTACTTC. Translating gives CASVPTSGSYEQYF.